This TCR beta chain was captured in a study of regulatory T cells in long-lasting Graves disease. Across the whole study: Persistence in Graves' disease denoted antithyroid drug use beyond 5 years alongside positive TSH receptor antibodies.

Time point of the sample: persistent/refractory GD, antithyroid drugs over 5 years with positive TRAb. Extracted PBMC RNA gave rise to the TCR library. The patient group derived from an endocrinology department in Xi'an, China. As collected, the peripheral blood samples measured 7.5 to 10 milliliters each and went into EDTA tubes. Study outcomes and limitations: Clonotypes that were public and shared totalled approximately 3,000 in persistent patients versus around 970 in new patients.

Points on this clonotype: Its target is unknown.

The CDR3 contains 17 residues. Per germline, CDR1 MNHNS and CDR2 SASEGT. The V gene end was trimmed by 4 bases and the J gene end by 3 bases; junction bases not matched to a gene: 6. Construction of the TCR beta libraries employed iRepertoire HTBI primers in conjunction with Arm-PCR of CDR3 regions. TCRdb analysed the multiplex PCR reads with MiXCR anew, one entry per CDR3 protein. This sample has around 450,000 distinct CDR3 sequences, with 20% to 25% found just once. The chain uses TRBV6-1 and TRBJ2-3, with TRBD2 matching 14 bases. The material sequenced was peripheral blood mononuclear cells (PBMCs), taken when the disease was refractory, from a patient treated with antithyroid drugs. This receptor was obtained from a female donor with Graves disease. CDR3 sequence reads: CASSGTSGGQATDTQYF. The CDR3 bases are TGTGCCAGCAGTGGGACTAGCGGGGGGCAAGCGACAGATACGCAGTATTTT.